The T cell receptor (beta chain) described here comes from a study of spatial heterogeneity in lung cancer. Whole-study context: Samples came from roughly 72 TRACERx patients with untreated early-stage lung cancer. The study sequenced follow-up PBMC samples when they were available, at a median of approximately two years after resection. More beta-chain than alpha-chain sequences were consistently detected.

TCRdb reprocessed the 5' RACE reads with MiXCR, giving one entry per CDR3 protein. The top ten hold 16% of the sample, which has about 120,000 distinct CDR3 sequences, more than 10% seen once. Time point given: blood at routine non-recurrence follow-up after resection. Whole RNA obtained from tumor, nontumor lung or frozen PBMC underwent sequencing without sorting. The source material was PBMCs, sampled at follow-up. The receptor was isolated from a male donor with early-stage non-small cell lung cancer.

As DNA, the CDR3 is TGTGCCTGGAACGACAGGGGCAATCAGCCCCAGCATTTT. This encodes CAWNDRGNQPQHF. The chain joins TRBV30 to TRBJ1-5; 7 bases map to TRBD1. The CDR3 spans 13 residues. The germline V gene encodes CDR1 GTSNPN and CDR2 SVGIG (reference sequence). After removal of 4 bases from V and 2 bases from J, the junction contained 2 bases not matched to a gene. Drawing the rest from reference TRBV30 and TRBJ1-5, the complete variable domain is SQTIHQWPATLVQPVGSPLSLECTVEGTSNPNLYWYRQAAGRGLQLLFYSVGIGQISSEVPQNLSASRPQDRQFILSSKKLLLSDSGFYLCAWNDRGNQPQHFGDGTRLSIL.